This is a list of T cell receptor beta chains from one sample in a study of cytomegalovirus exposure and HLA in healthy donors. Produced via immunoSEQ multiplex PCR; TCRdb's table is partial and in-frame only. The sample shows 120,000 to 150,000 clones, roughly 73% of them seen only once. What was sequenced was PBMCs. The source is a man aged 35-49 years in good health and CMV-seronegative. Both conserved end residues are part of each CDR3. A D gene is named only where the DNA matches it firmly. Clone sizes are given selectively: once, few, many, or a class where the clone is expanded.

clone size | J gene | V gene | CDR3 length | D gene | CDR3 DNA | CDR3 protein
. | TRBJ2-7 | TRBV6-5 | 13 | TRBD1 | TGTGCCAGCAAAAGGACAGGGCCCTACGAGCAGTACTTC | CASKRTGPYEQYF
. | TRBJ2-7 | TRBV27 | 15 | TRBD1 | TGTGCCAGCAGTTTCGGGGCCGACAGGGGCTACGAGCAGTACTTC | CASSFGADRGYEQYF
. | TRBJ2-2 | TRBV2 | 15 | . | TGTGCCAGCAGTGAGGGTCCACGGGATGTCGGGGAGCTGTTTTTT | CASSEGPRDVGELFF
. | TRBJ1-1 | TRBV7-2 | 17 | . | TGTGCCAGCAGCCCAAAGCCAACCCCTGTTTCGAACACTGAAGCTTTCTTT | CASSPKPTPVSNTEAFF
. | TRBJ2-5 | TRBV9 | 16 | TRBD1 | TGTGCCAGCAGCGCCGGCCTAGACAGGGCCCAAGAGACCCAGTACTTC | CASSAGLDRAQETQYF
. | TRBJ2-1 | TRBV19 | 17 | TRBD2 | TGTGCCAGTACCACCCTGACTAGCGGGGGATCCTACAATGAGCAGTTCTTC | CASTTLTSGGSYNEQFF
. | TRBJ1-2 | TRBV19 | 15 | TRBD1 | TGTGCCAGTAGTACCGGGACAGGGGGCTACTATGGCTACACCTTC | CASSTGTGGYYGYTF
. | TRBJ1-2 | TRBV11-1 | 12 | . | TGTGCCAGCAGCTGGCAGGGTGATGGCTACACCTTC | CASSWQGDGYTF
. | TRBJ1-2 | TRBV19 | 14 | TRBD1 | TGTGCCAGTAGTATAGGACAGGGACAAGCTGGCTACACCTTC | CASSIGQGQAGYTF
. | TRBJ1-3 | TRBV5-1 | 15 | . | TGCGCCAGCAGCGAATCGGGGGATACTGGAAACACCATATATTTT | CASSESGDTGNTIYF
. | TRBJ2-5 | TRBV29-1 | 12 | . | TGCAGCGCTGACAGGCTGGAAGAGACCCAGTACTTC | CSADRLEETQYF
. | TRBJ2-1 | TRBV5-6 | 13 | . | TGTGCCAGCAGCTTGACAGATTACAATGAGCAGTTCTTC | CASSLTDYNEQFF
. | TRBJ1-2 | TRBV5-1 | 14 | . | TGCGCCAGCAGCTTCTCCCCGGGGGGCGATGGCTACACCTTC | CASSFSPGGDGYTF
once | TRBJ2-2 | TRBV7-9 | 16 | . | TGTGCCAGCAGCCCGCCTCGTACAGGGTCCACCGGGGAGCTGTTTTTT | CASSPPRTGSTGELFF
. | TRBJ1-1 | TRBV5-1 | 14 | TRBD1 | TGCGCCAGCAGCTGGCGGGACAGGGTGGGTGAAGCTTTCTTT | CASSWRDRVGEAFF
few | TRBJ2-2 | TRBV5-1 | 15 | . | TGCGCCAGCAGCTTGACAGGGATGGACACCGGGGAGCTGTTTTTT | CASSLTGMDTGELFF
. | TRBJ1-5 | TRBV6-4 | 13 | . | TGTGCCAGCAGTGTCGACAGAGGACAGCCCCAGCATTTT | CASSVDRGQPQHF
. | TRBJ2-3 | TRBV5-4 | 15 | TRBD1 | TGTGCCAGCAGCTTGGACAGGGGGAGCACAGATACGCAGTATTTT | CASSLDRGSTDTQYF
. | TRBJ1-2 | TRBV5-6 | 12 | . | TGTGCCAGCAGCCCCGGCCGGGGTGGCTACACCTTC | CASSPGRGGYTF
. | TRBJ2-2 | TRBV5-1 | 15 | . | TGCGCCAGCAGCCTCGGGACTTACAACACCGGGGAGCTGTTTTTT | CASSLGTYNTGELFF
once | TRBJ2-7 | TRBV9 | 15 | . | TGTGCCAGCAGCGTAGCGGAGAGGTTCTCCTACGAGCAGTACTTC | CASSVAERFSYEQYF
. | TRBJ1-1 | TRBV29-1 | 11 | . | TGCAGCGTGGAGTTAGGGGGTAGAACTTTCTTT | CSVELGGRTFF
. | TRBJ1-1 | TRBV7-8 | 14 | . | TGTGCCAGCAGTTGGCACAGGTTAAGCACTGAAGCTTTCTTT | CASSWHRLSTEAFF
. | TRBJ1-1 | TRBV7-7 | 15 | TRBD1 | TGTGCCAGCAGCCCATTGACAGGGAAGAACACTGAAGCTTTCTTT | CASSPLTGKNTEAFF
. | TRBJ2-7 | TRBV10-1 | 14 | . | TGCGCCAGCAGTGAGTCGGGCAGTTCCTACGAGCAGTACTTC | CASSESGSSYEQYF
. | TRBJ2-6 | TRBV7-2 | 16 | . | TGTGCCAGCAGCGCCCGGGATTTAGCTGGGGCCAACGTCCTGACTTTC | CASSARDLAGANVLTF
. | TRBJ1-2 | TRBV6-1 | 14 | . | TGTGCCAGCAGTTGGGCGGGCACTAACTATGGCTACACCTTC | CASSWAGTNYGYTF
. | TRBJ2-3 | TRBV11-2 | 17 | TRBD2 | TGTGCCAGCAGCTTAGGTCCCTGGGCTAGCGGGACAGATACGCAGTATTTT | CASSLGPWASGTDTQYF
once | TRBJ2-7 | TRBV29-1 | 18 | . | . | CSVGPGQRGRGGPYEQYF
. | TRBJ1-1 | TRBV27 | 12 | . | TGTGCCAGCAGTTTTACGGGAGACGAAGCTTTCTTT | CASSFTGDEAFF
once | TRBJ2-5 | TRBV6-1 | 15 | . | TGTGCCAGCACACTACCCATAAGATCCCAAGAGACCCAGTACTTC | CASTLPIRSQETQYF
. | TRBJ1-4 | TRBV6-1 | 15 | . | TGTGCCAGCTCCAGGGTCTACGCAACTAATGAAAAACTGTTTTTT | CASSRVYATNEKLFF
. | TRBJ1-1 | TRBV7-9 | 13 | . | TGTGCCAGCAGCTTGATCGAGGCTCCTGAAGCTTTCTTT | CASSLIEAPEAFF
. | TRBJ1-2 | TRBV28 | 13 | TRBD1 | TGTGCCAGCAATCCCGCAGGGGGGTATGGCTACACCTTC | CASNPAGGYGYTF
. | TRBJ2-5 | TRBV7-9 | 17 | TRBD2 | TGTGCCAGCAGCTCGCGAAAGCGGGGGGGCGGGCAAGAGACCCAGTACTTC | CASSSRKRGGGQETQYF
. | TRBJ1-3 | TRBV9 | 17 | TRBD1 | TGTGCCAGCAGCGTTGCCGGGACAGGGCTAGGAGGAAACACCATATATTTT | CASSVAGTGLGGNTIYF